The rows below give T cell receptor beta chains drawn from one sample of a study of blood T cells in healthy people across ages. Each CDR3 protein is one row after TCRdb ran MiXCR on the 5' RACE reads. The sample includes fewer than 800,000 distinct CDR3 sequences, roughly 49% of them seen just once. The source material was blood. These receptors came from a woman in her sixties in good health. CDR3s include the opening cysteine and the closing phenylalanine or tryptophan. D genes are given only for firm matches. Rows give clone size only sometimes, using once, few, many, or a class for an expanded clone.

CASSLGAVNTEAFF	TGTGCCAGCAGCTTGGGGGCCGTGAACACTGAAGCTTTCTTT	TRBV5-4	TRBJ1-1	few	-
CASSLRTDLGYGYTF	TGTGCCAGCAGCCTAAGGACAGATCTGGGATATGGCTACACCTTC	TRBV7-2	TRBJ1-2	-	-
CASSPQGGGSYNEQFF	TGTGCCAGCAGCCCACAGGGAGGGGGCTCCTACAATGAGCAGTTCTTC	TRBV7-6	TRBJ2-1	-	-
CASSLNGIATGELFF	TGCGCCAGCAGCTTGAATGGTATCGCCACCGGGGAGCTGTTTTTT	TRBV5-1	TRBJ2-2	few	-
CASSQDVPDRGTNEELFF	TGCGCCAGCAGCCAAGATGTCCCCGACAGGGGAACTAATGAAGAACTGTTTTTT	TRBV4-3	TRBJ1-4	-	TRBD1
CSARGSGNTGELFF	TGCAGCGCAAGGGGTAGCGGGAATACCGGGGAGCTGTTTTTT	TRBV29-1	TRBJ2-2	-	TRBD2
CASSQVDRVGKDEQFF	TGCGCCAGCAGCCAAGTAGACAGGGTGGGTAAAGATGAGCAGTTCTTC	TRBV4-3	TRBJ2-1	many	TRBD1
CASSPPGQLAKNIQYF	TGTGCCAGCTCACCACCGGGGCAGCTAGCCAAAAACATTCAGTACTTC	TRBV18	TRBJ2-4	-	-
CASSLRDVGFSGNTIYF	TGTGCCAGCAGCTTACGGGACGTTGGTTTCTCTGGAAACACCATATATTTT	TRBV7-9	TRBJ1-3	-	-
CASSPKVYEQYF	TGTGCCAGCTCACCAAAGGTCTACGAGCAGTACTTC	TRBV18	TRBJ2-7	-	-
CASPPGQGVRNTEAFF	TGTGCCAGCCCGCCGGGACAGGGGGTCCGGAACACTGAAGCTTTCTTT	TRBV6-2/TRBV6-3	TRBJ1-1	-	TRBD1
CASSLTWPDGAKNIQYF	TGTGCCAGCAGTTTAACTTGGCCGGACGGAGCCAAAAACATTCAGTACTTC	TRBV28	TRBJ2-4	-	-
CATSRTQGAGYNQPQHF	TGTGCCACCAGCCGTACACAGGGGGCGGGCTACAATCAGCCCCAGCATTTT	TRBV15	TRBJ1-5	-	TRBD1
CSVDGQVSEAFF	TGCAGCGTTGACGGACAGGTCTCTGAAGCTTTCTTT	TRBV29-1	TRBJ1-1	few	TRBD1
CASSFRVRRGYTGELFF	TGTGCCAGCAGTTTTCGAGTACGGCGGGGCTACACCGGGGAGCTGTTTTTT	TRBV27	TRBJ2-2	-	-
CASRSTGTHSEQHF	TGTGCCAGCAGAAGTACGGGGACCCACTCCGAGCAGCACTTC	TRBV7-9	TRBJ2-4	-	-
CASSPYLAESYNEQFF	TGTGCCAGCAGCCCCTATTTAGCGGAATCCTACAATGAGCAGTTCTTC	TRBV9	TRBJ2-1	-	-
CAICESRQEHGYTF	TGTGCCATCTGTGAGTCGAGACAGGAACATGGATACACCTTC	TRBV10-3	TRBJ1-2	-	-
CASSPTGTGFYEQYF	TGTGCCAGCTCACCAACCGGGACAGGGTTCTACGAGCAGTACTTC	TRBV18	TRBJ2-7	-	TRBD1
CATSKQGGEKLFF	TGTGCCACCAGTAAACAGGGTGGAGAAAAACTGTTTTTT	TRBV24-1	TRBJ1-4	-	-
CSARPSGRARGELFF	TGCAGTGCTAGACCCAGCGGGAGGGCCAGGGGGGAGCTGTTTTTT	TRBV20-1	TRBJ2-2	once	TRBD2
CSARDRGGPDIQYF	TGCAGTGCTAGAGATCGCGGAGGGCCAGACATTCAGTACTTC	TRBV20-1	TRBJ2-4	-	-
CASSLEELGNNEQFF	TGCGCCAGCAGCCTAGAAGAATTAGGGAACAATGAGCAGTTCTTC	TRBV4-3	TRBJ2-1	few	-
CAISRGQGVSYGYTF	TGTGCCATCAGTCGGGGACAGGGGGTTTCATATGGCTACACCTTC	TRBV10-3	TRBJ1-2	few	TRBD1
CASRRSPNQPQHF	TGTGCCAGCAGACGTTCCCCAAATCAGCCCCAGCATTTT	TRBV6-1	TRBJ1-5	-	-
CASSLIGGLRSYEQYF	TGTGCCAGCAGCCTGATCGGAGGGCTGCGATCCTACGAGCAGTACTTC	TRBV7-9	TRBJ2-7	few	-
CASTASGNTGELFF	TGTGCCAGTACGGCTAGCGGGAACACCGGGGAGCTGTTTTTT	TRBV19	TRBJ2-2	-	TRBD2
CASSPGQHATYEQYF	TGTGCCAGCAGCCCTGGACAGCACGCCACCTACGAGCAGTACTTC	TRBV7-2	TRBJ2-7	-	-
CASSPPGRTYSYEQYF	TGTGCCAGCAGCCCCCCGGGCCGGACATACTCCTACGAGCAGTACTTC	TRBV2	TRBJ2-7	-	-
CASSLDRGKAHEQFF	TGTGCCAGCAGCTTAGACAGGGGCAAGGCCCATGAGCAGTTCTTC	TRBV7-9	TRBJ2-1	-	TRBD1
CASRTGTGGVQYF	TGTGCCAGCAGAACAGGGACAGGGGGTGTGCAGTACTTC	TRBV7-9	TRBJ2-7	-	TRBD1
CASSLSPVGEQYF	TGTGCCAGCAGCCTAAGCCCTGTGGGGGAGCAGTACTTC	TRBV7-2	TRBJ2-4	-	-
CASSQETSGRRDTQYF	TGTGCCAGCAGCCAAGAAACTAGCGGGAGGCGAGATACGCAGTATTTT	TRBV4-2	TRBJ2-3	-	TRBD2
CASSGHLNQPQHF	TGTGCCAGCAGCGGACACCTCAATCAGCCCCAGCATTTT	TRBV12-3/TRBV12-4	TRBJ1-5	-	-
CASSPRTSGSRETQYF	TGTGCCAGCAGCCCCCGGACTAGCGGGAGCCGAGAGACCCAGTACTTC	TRBV7-9	TRBJ2-5	-	TRBD2
CASSQGPLAGPLRWYF	TGTGCCAGCAGCCAAGGGCCGCTAGCGGGCCCTCTCCGGTGGTACTTC	TRBV3-1	TRBJ2-5	few	TRBD2
CASSLGTAGNEQFF	TGTGCCAGCAGTCTCGGGACAGCAGGCAATGAGCAGTTCTTC	TRBV27	TRBJ2-1	-	TRBD1
CASSQDLQGPYNEQFF	TGCGCCAGCAGCCAAGATTTACAGGGCCCCTACAATGAGCAGTTCTTC	TRBV4-1	TRBJ2-1	-	-